This entry lists 26 T cell receptor beta chains sequenced from one sample in a study of cytomegalovirus exposure and HLA in healthy donors. The primer mix had 60 Vbeta and 13 Jbeta primers. Libraries were prepared by immunoSEQ multiplex PCR; TCRdb keeps only in-frame clonotypes and omits some of them. The table lists 150,000 to 200,000 clones, over 75% of them singletons, with approximately 2% in the top ten. Sequencing was performed on PBMCs. The origin of the receptors is a young man in good health and CMV-seronegative.

This clone was picked up a small number of times. The J gene is TRBJ1-1, the V gene TRBV7-9; unclear D gene. The CDR3 spans 14 residues. Germline assignment: CDR1 SEHNR and CDR2 FQNEAQ (reference sequence). Trimming removed 5 bases from V and 5 bases from J, with 15 bases in between. CDR3 sequence: CASSPAWAWTEAFF. CDR3 nucleotide sequence: TGTGCCAGCAGCCCAGCCTGGGCATGGACTGAAGCTTTCTTT.

The V call is TRBV28, the J call TRBJ2-1; 9 bases line up with TRBD2. This CDR3 comprises 16 residues. The germline V gene encodes CDR1 MDHEN and CDR2 SYDVKM. The V segment lost 5 bases and the J segment 1 base; nucleotides outside the gene matches: 6. CDR3 nucleotides: TGTGCCAGCAGTCTCCTAGCGGGACGGTCCTACAATGAGCAGTTCTTC. Protein product: CASSLLAGRSYNEQFF.

The chain recombines TRBV10-2 with TRBJ2-7; 14 bases are a match to TRBD2. The CDR3 is 16 amino acids. Per the germline V gene, CDR1 is WSHSY and CDR2 is SAAADI. The V gene end was trimmed by 8 bases and the J gene end by 0 bases; junction bases not matched to a gene: 6. The CDR3 here is CASGLAGGMISYEQYF. The CDR3 nucleotides are TGCGCCAGCGGACTAGCGGGAGGTATGATCTCCTACGAGCAGTACTTC.

The rearrangement joins TRBV6-1 to TRBJ2-3, with TRBD2 matching over 10 bases. Germline-derived CDR1 and CDR2 are MNHNS and SASEGT. After removal of 8 bases from V and 6 bases from J, the junction contained 8 bases not matched to a gene. CDR3 length equals 14 residues. Here the CDR3 DNA reads TGTGCCAGCGGAAAGCGGGGGGGCATGGATACGCAGTATTTT. As protein: CASGKRGGMDTQYF.

The chain links TRBV28 to TRBJ2-3; D uncertain. With 2 bases removed from V and 4 bases from J, the gap between germline ends came to 4 bases. The CDR3 sequence is 12 residues long. Germline CDR1 reads MDHEN; CDR2 reads SYDVKM. The CDR3 DNA sequence: TGTGCCAGCAGTTTAGCGCCAGATACGCAGTATTTT. Translated: CASSLAPDTQYF. Supplemented by reference TRBV28 and TRBJ2-3, the full variable domain reads DVKVTQSSRYLVKRTGEKVFLECVQDMDHENMFWYRQDPGLGLRLIYFSYDVKMKEKGDIPEGYSVSREKKERFSLILESASTNQTSMYLCASSLAPDTQYFGPGTRLTVL.

The chain has TRBV19 and TRBJ2-1; weak D call: TRBD1 (5 bases). This CDR3 comprises 16 residues. Germline-derived CDR1 and CDR2 are LNHDA and SQIVND (reference sequence). V was cut by 5 bases and J by 2 bases, with 16 bases left in between. Here the CDR3 reads CASSLRQGSAYNEQFF. The CDR3 DNA is TGTGCCAGTAGTCTTAGGCAGGGCTCTGCCTACAATGAGCAGTTCTTC.

The V and J genes are TRBV18 and TRBJ2-3; a possible D gene is TRBD1 (5 bases). Trimming stripped 1 base from V and 2 bases from J, with 10 bases between. The CDR3 extends over 15 amino acids. Germline CDR1 and CDR2: KGHSH and LQKENI. For the CDR3, the DNA is TGTGCCAGCTCACCACGGCAAGGGGCCACAGATACGCAGTATTTT. Amino acids: CASSPRQGATDTQYF.

The V gene is TRBV10-3, the J gene TRBJ2-2; possible D gene TRBD2, 6 bases. The CDR3 contains 12 residues. Looked up from germline, CDR1 is ENHRY and CDR2 is SYGVKD. V lost 6 bases to trimming and J lost 5 bases, with 7 bases between them. The CDR3 sequence is CAIRTRTGELFF. CDR3 nucleotides: TGTGCCATCAGGACTAGGACCGGGGAGCTGTTTTTT.

This clone has just a few counts. V and J are TRBV9 and TRBJ2-3; 12 bases map to TRBD2. Germline lookup yields CDR1 SGDLS and CDR2 YYNGEE. This CDR3 comprises 21 residues. V gave up 4 bases and J gave up 3 bases; unmatched junction bases: 21. CDR3 bases: TGTGCCAGCAGCCCTCCCCCGAGGGGTCTAGCGGGAGGGCCTTGGACAGATACGCAGTATTTT. Protein product: CASSPPPRGLAGGPWTDTQYF.

V usage is TRBV7-2 and J usage is TRBJ1-5; 7 bases align to TRBD1. V lost 4 bases and J lost 6; bases outside the gene matches: 6. Germline CDR1 and CDR2: SGHTA and FQGNSA. The CDR3 is 14 residues long. The CDR3 loop is CASSSTGQRQPQHF. CDR3 bases: TGTGCCAGCAGCTCGACAGGGCAGCGTCAGCCCCAGCATTTT.

V usage is TRBV15 and J usage is TRBJ2-7, with D maybe TRBD1 (6 bases). There are 14 residues in the CDR3. The V end was cut by 3 bases, the J end by 4 bases, with 13 bases between. The V gene's germline CDR1 is LNHNV and CDR2 YYDKDF (reference sequence). The CDR3 loop reads CATSSRTAGYEQYF. The CDR3 nucleotides read TGTGCCACCAGCAGCAGGACAGCCGGGTACGAGCAGTACTTC.

The chain combines TRBV7-6 with TRBJ2-5, with TRBD1 matching over 8 bases. The CDR3 is 18 residues long. V was clipped by 1 base and J by 2 bases; unmatched bases: 12. CDR1 SGHVS and CDR2 FNYEAQ come from the germline V gene. This CDR3 is CASSLVRTGTPKQETQYF. In DNA form, the CDR3 reads TGTGCCAGCAGCTTAGTTAGGACAGGGACCCCAAAACAAGAGACCCAGTACTTC.

This sequence joins TRBV5-1 and TRBJ2-3, with D possibly being TRBD2 (8 bases). CDR1 and CDR2 from the germline V gene are SGHRS and YFSETQ. V dropped 3 bases and J dropped 3 bases, with 14 bases sitting between them. This CDR3 is built from 15 residues. CDR3 sequence reads: CASSSGGTVTDTQYF. CDR3 nucleotides: TGCGCCAGCAGCTCGGGGGGGACAGTAACAGATACGCAGTATTTT. Together with reference TRBV5-1 and TRBJ2-3, the CDR3 gives the full variable domain: KAGVTQTPRYLIKTRGQQVTLSCSPISGHRSVSWYQQTPGQGLQFLFEYFSETQRNKGNFPGRFSGRQFSNSRSEMNVSTLELGDSALYLCASSSGGTVTDTQYFGPGTRLTVL.

About this clone itself: Distinct nucleotide sequences in the sample also encode this CDR3. The chain joins TRBV11-2 to TRBJ2-5; 7 bases match TRBD1. The CDR3 length is 15 residues. CDR1 is SGHAT, CDR2 FQNNGV, per germline. Trimming at V came to 7 bases and at J to 5 bases, leaving 13 bases not matched to a gene. The CDR3 spells CASIMGRGLQETQYF. CDR3 nucleotides: TGTGCCAGCATCATGGGCAGGGGGTTACAGGAGACCCAGTACTTC.

The rearrangement uses TRBV5-5 and TRBJ2-2; perhaps TRBD2 as D (5 bases). The germline gives CDR1 SGHKS, CDR2 YYEKEE (reference sequence). CDR3 length: 16 residues. The germline V and J ends were trimmed by 4 bases and 7 bases, with 20 bases remaining between them. This chain's CDR3 is CASSPSGDRSGGELFF. The CDR3 DNA reads TGTGCCAGCAGCCCCTCTGGTGACCGGAGCGGCGGGGAGCTGTTTTTT.

This clone was counted a few times. This sequence joins TRBV6-5 and TRBJ2-7; TRBD1 matches 10 bases. The CDR3 is 15 amino acids. The trim removed 2 bases at V and 2 bases at J, leaving 3 bases unmatched. Looked up from germline, CDR1 is MNHEY and CDR2 is SVGAGI. The DNA for the CDR3 is TGTGCCAGCAGTTACCGGGACAGGGGAGCCTACGAGCAGTACTTC. This codes for CASSYRDRGAYEQYF.

This rearrangement joins TRBV21-1 to TRBJ2-3; TRBD1 reflects the table's D call only, with no check against the DNA. TRBV21-1 is marked as a pseudogene. There are 18 residues in the CDR3. The CDR3 DNA follows: TGTGCCAGCAGCGCGCGACCGGGTCAGGACAGGGATTCGTATACGCAGTATTTT. As protein: CASSARPGQDRDSYTQYF.

The chain couples TRBV6-5 to TRBJ2-5, with 7 bases lining up with TRBD1. Germline loops: CDR1 MNHEY, CDR2 SVGAGI. This CDR3 contains 12 residues. With V trimmed by 5 bases and J by 4 bases, 1 base remained unmatched. The CDR3 sequence: CASSRQGETQYF. CDR3 nucleotides: TGTGCCAGCAGTCGACAGGGAGAGACCCAGTACTTC.

The J gene is TRBJ2-3, the V gene TRBV7-9; 7 nucleotides agree with TRBD2. V was pared by 1 base and J by 4 bases, with 11 bases of the junction left unmatched. This CDR3 is 17 amino acids long. Germline CDR1 SEHNR, CDR2 FQNEAQ (reference sequence). The CDR3 is CASSLDVLREMSDTQYF. The CDR3 DNA is TGTGCCAGCAGCTTAGACGTCTTGCGGGAGATGTCAGATACGCAGTATTTT.

J is TRBJ2-7 and V is TRBV11-2, with 9 nucleotides matching TRBD2. Germline trimming cut 6 bases from V and 1 base from J; bases unmatched to any gene: 7. The V gene's germline CDR1 is SGHAT and CDR2 FQNNGV. This CDR3 has 15 amino acids. CDR3 bases: TGTGCCAGCAGAGGGCTAGCGGGGCCTTCCTACGAGCAGTACTTC. It translates to CASRGLAGPSYEQYF.

This chain joins TRBV2 and TRBJ2-1; maybe TRBD2 (6 bases). Trimming shortened V by 4 bases and J by 9 bases, and 10 bases separated the two germline ends. Germline loops: CDR1 SNHLY, CDR2 FYNNEI. CDR3 length: 12 amino acids. CDR3 DNA: TGTGCCAGCAGTGGGCGAGCGGGTGAGCAGTTCTTC. Translated: CASSGRAGEQFF.

This rearrangement joins TRBV19 to TRBJ2-7; TRBD1 agrees at 7 bases. V was clipped by 5 bases and J by 2 bases; unmatched bases: 9. The CDR3 is 15 amino acids. The germline CDR1 and CDR2 sequences are LNHDA and SQIVND (reference sequence). CDR3 sequence: CASSAGTAQTYEQYF. CDR3 sequence (DNA): TGTGCCAGTAGTGCCGGGACAGCCCAAACCTACGAGCAGTACTTC.

This clone was detected only a few times. The chain employs TRBV9 and TRBJ2-5, with 10 positions matching TRBD1. CDR3 size: 17 residues. In germline, CDR1 is SGDLS, CDR2 YYNGEE. V lost 4 bases, J lost 5 bases, and 14 bases stayed unmatched. The CDR3 is CASSPPLGDRGSETQYF. CDR3 coding DNA: TGTGCCAGCAGCCCTCCCTTGGGGGACAGGGGATCGGAGACCCAGTACTTC. Looking up the rest from reference TRBV9 and TRBJ2-5 gives the full variable domain: DSGVTQTPKHLITATGQRVTLRCSPRSGDLSVYWYQQSLDQGLQFLIQYYNGEERAKGNILERFSAQQFPDLHSELNLSSLELGDSALYFCASSPPLGDRGSETQYFGPGTRLLVL.

V and J are TRBV19 and TRBJ1-2; 7 nucleotides align to TRBD1. J lost 7 bases, V lost 5 bases, and 7 bases had no gene match. The CDR3 totals 13 residues. Germline V gene lookup returns CDR1 LNHDA and CDR2 SQIVND (reference sequence). CDR3 residues: CASSADRAGGYTF. Here the CDR3 DNA reads TGTGCCAGTAGTGCCGACAGGGCAGGTGGCTACACCTTC. Filled out from reference TRBV19 and TRBJ1-2, the complete variable domain reads DGGITQSPKYLFRKEGQNVTLSCEQNLNHDAMYWYRQDPGQGLRLIYYSQIVNDFQKGDIAEGYSVSREKKESFPLTVTSAQKNPTAFYLCASSADRAGGYTFGSGTRLTVV.

This clone has more than one count but fewer than ten. This sequence joins TRBV2 and TRBJ1-5; D possibly corresponds to TRBD1 (5 bases). The CDR3 runs to 14 residues. V was trimmed by 3 bases and J by 6 bases, leaving 12 bases between them. Germline loops: CDR1 SNHLY, CDR2 FYNNEI. The CDR3 DNA reads TGTGCCAGCAGTGAGCGGAGGGGCAGTCAGCCCCAGCATTTT. It encodes CASSERRGSQPQHF.

The chain couples TRBV2 to TRBJ2-5; possibly TRBD2 for D (5 bases). There are 16 residues in the CDR3. The germline V gene encodes CDR1 SNHLY and CDR2 FYNNEI. Deletions cut 8 bases from V and 2 bases from J, with 21 bases between. CDR3 sequence reads: CASFAGNSGLQETQYF. The CDR3 DNA sequence: TGTGCCAGCTTCGCTGGCAACAGCGGCCTGCAAGAGACCCAGTACTTC.